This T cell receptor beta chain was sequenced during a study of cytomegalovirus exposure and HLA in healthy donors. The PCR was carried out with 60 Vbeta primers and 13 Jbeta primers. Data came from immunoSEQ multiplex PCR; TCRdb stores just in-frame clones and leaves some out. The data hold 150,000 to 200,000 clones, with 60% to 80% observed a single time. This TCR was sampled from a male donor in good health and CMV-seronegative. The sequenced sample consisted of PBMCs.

The CDR3 here is CASSPEITDTQYF. The CDR3, as DNA: TGTGCCAGCAGTCCGGAGATCACAGATACGCAGTATTTT. This chain uses TRBV6-5 with TRBJ2-3; D gene ambiguous. The CDR3 has 13 residues. Per the germline V gene, CDR1 is MNHEY and CDR2 is SVGAGI. Trimming left V 5 bases short and J 2 bases short, with 8 bases between.